The next 27 T cell receptor beta chains were all read from a single sample in a study of blood T cell repertoires in COVID-19. Using immunoSEQ multiplex PCR, the repertoire was profiled, and TCRdb retains in-frame clones only, with some absent. This table has under 20,000 clones, roughly 91% appearing once. Sequenced material: peripheral blood. The receptors stem from a human donor in a cohort sampled during active COVID-19.

This chain connects TRBV5-1 to TRBJ2-1, with 11 nucleotides matching TRBD1. V was clipped by 4 bases and J by 9 bases; unmatched bases: 6. Germline assignment: CDR1 SGHRS and CDR2 YFSETQ. This CDR3 contains 14 residues. CDR3 coding DNA: TGCGCCAGCAGCAGCAGGACAGGGGGCGGTGAGCAGTTCTTC. Amino acid sequence: CASSSRTGGGEQFF.

CDR3 region: CASSLNRLAGGAETQYF. The CDR3 DNA sequence: TGTGCCAGCAGTCTGAACCGACTAGCGGGAGGGGCCGAGACCCAGTACTTC. V is TRBV27 and J is TRBJ2-5, with TRBD2 matching 14 bases. V dropped 5 bases and J dropped 5; count of bases not matched to a gene: 10. This CDR3 comprises 17 residues. CDR1 is MNHEY and CDR2 is SMNVEV in the germline V gene (reference sequence).

V and J are TRBV3-1 (or the pseudogene TRBV3-2) and TRBJ2-3; 7 bases are a match to TRBD1. In germline, CDR1 is LGHDT, CDR2 YNNKEL (reference sequence). This CDR3 contains 15 residues. Losses at the gene ends were 1 base for V and 1 base for J; bases not matched to a gene: 2. The CDR3 sequence: CASSQVTGGTDTQYF. CDR3 nucleotides: TGTGCCAGCAGCCAAGTTACAGGGGGCACAGATACGCAGTATTTT.

The rearrangement uses TRBV6-6 and TRBJ1-2, with 8 bases lining up with TRBD1. The germline gives CDR1 MNHNY, CDR2 SVGAGI (reference sequence). With V trimmed by 2 bases and J by 2 bases, 4 bases remained unmatched. The CDR3 is made up of 15 amino acids. The CDR3 sequence is CASSYTQGENYGYTF. The CDR3, as DNA: TGTGCCAGCAGTTACACACAGGGGGAAAACTATGGCTACACCTTC.

The chain combines TRBV4-3 with TRBJ2-7; 7 positions match TRBD1. Germline assignment: CDR1 LGHNA and CDR2 YSLEER. This CDR3 contains 16 residues. V lost 0 bases and J lost 4; bases outside the gene matches: 9. The CDR3 region is CASSQEANRGRYEQYF. The CDR3 DNA follows: TGCGCCAGCAGCCAAGAGGCTAACAGGGGAAGATACGAGCAGTACTTC.

By share, this clone counts as medium-sized (0.01 to 0.1%). This rearrangement joins TRBV4-1 to TRBJ1-6, with 8 positions matching TRBD1. The CDR3 has 13 amino acids. Germline-derived CDR1 and CDR2 are MGHRA and YSYEKL. V lost 3 bases and J lost 10; bases outside the gene matches: 2. The CDR3: CASSQDRDSPLHF. CDR3 DNA sequence: TGCGCCAGCAGCCAGGACAGGGACTCACCCCTCCACTTT.

This clone has a single count. The J gene is TRBJ2-3, the V gene TRBV7-9; unclear D gene. The CDR3 is made up of 12 amino acids. V was cut by 5 bases and J by 0 bases, with 3 bases left in between. Germline CDR1 and CDR2: SEHNR and FQNEAQ (reference sequence). CDR3: CASSLSTDTQYF. The DNA for the CDR3 is TGTGCCAGCAGCCTAAGCACAGATACGCAGTATTTT.

The chain has TRBV6-1 and TRBJ1-5; no clear D. V lost 1 base and J lost 6, with 13 bases in between. CDR3 length: 15 amino acids. CDR1 and CDR2 from the germline V gene are MNHNS and SASEGT. The CDR3 bases are TGTGCCAGCAGTGAAGAAGGTGGGCTGACTCAGCCCCAGCATTTT. It is translated as CASSEEGGLTQPQHF.

The chain carries TRBV5-5 and TRBJ2-2, with TRBD1 as a possible D gene (6 bases). Between the trimmed V and J ends, which lost 0 bases and 2 bases, there was a span of 8 bases. The germline V gene has CDR1 SGHKS and CDR2 YYEKEE (reference sequence). This CDR3 has 15 amino acids. The CDR3 nucleotides read TGTGCCAGCAGCTTGGACAGGGCAAACACCGGGGAGCTGTTTTTT. Its translation is CASSLDRANTGELFF.

The V call is TRBV20-1, the J call TRBJ2-7; 8 nucleotides line up with TRBD1. CDR1 and CDR2 (germline): DFQATT, SNEGSKA (reference sequence). The V segment lost 3 bases and the J segment 3 bases; nucleotides outside the gene matches: 10. This CDR3 contains 15 residues. For the CDR3, the DNA is TGCAGTGCTAGTCCAGGAACAGGGGGAAACTACGAGCAGTACTTC. Encoded protein: CSASPGTGGNYEQYF.

The chain recombines TRBV28 with TRBJ2-7, with 10 bases aligning to TRBD1. The junction had 7 bases not matched to a gene; V was cut back by 2 bases and J by 3 bases. This CDR3 region has 16 residues. Germline lookup yields CDR1 MDHEN and CDR2 SYDVKM. This chain's CDR3 is CASSLAGTGEGYEQYF. The CDR3 DNA follows: TGTGCCAGCAGTTTAGCCGGGACAGGGGAAGGCTACGAGCAGTACTTC.

The chain links TRBV19 to TRBJ2-7; 10 bases fit TRBD1. With 4 bases clipped from V and 2 bases from J, the junction kept 2 bases outside the gene matches. The CDR3 has 14 residues. The germline gives CDR1 LNHDA, CDR2 SQIVND (reference sequence). CDR3 loop: CASSNGQGAYEQYF. The CDR3 DNA sequence: TGTGCCAGTAGTAATGGACAGGGGGCCTACGAGCAGTACTTC.

In this sample, this clone turned up once. The chain is built from TRBV2 and TRBJ2-3, with 8 bases aligning to TRBD2. The CDR3 sequence is 15 residues long. Looked up from germline, CDR1 is SNHLY and CDR2 is FYNNEI. Trimming at V came to 7 bases and at J to 0 bases, leaving 6 bases not matched to a gene. In DNA, the CDR3 is TGTGCCAGCACTCGCGGGGGGAGTAGCACAGATACGCAGTATTTT. Translated: CASTRGGSSTDTQYF.

This chain connects TRBV7-2 to TRBJ2-1; 8 bases map to TRBD2. V dropped 1 base and J dropped 4; count of bases not matched to a gene: 12. The length of the CDR3 is 18 residues. The germline V gene encodes CDR1 SGHTA and CDR2 FQGNSA. CDR3 sequence (DNA): TGTGCCAGCAGCTTAGGTAGGGTAGCGGGGATTCGGTACAATGAGCAGTTCTTC. It encodes CASSLGRVAGIRYNEQFF.

A word on this clone: Other nucleotide sequences in the sample specify the same CDR3. V usage is TRBV5-5 and J usage is TRBJ2-1; 10 nucleotides agree with TRBD2. The junction had 1 base not matched to a gene; V was cut back by 1 base and J by 3 bases. The CDR3 has 15 amino acids. The germline CDR1 and CDR2 sequences are SGHKS and YYEKEE (reference sequence). The CDR3 loop reads CASSLLAGDYNEQFF. The CDR3 DNA is TGTGCCAGCAGCTTGCTAGCGGGGGACTACAATGAGCAGTTCTTC.

This clone came up once. The V call is TRBV3-1 (or the pseudogene TRBV3-2), the J call TRBJ2-5; 8 bases are shared with TRBD2. V lost 1 base, J lost 5 bases, and 9 bases stayed unmatched. CDR3 length: 16 amino acids. The germline CDR1 and CDR2 sequences are LGHDT and YNNKEL (reference sequence). The DNA of the CDR3 is TGTGCCAGCAGCCAAGGCCTCCATGCGGGGGGCGAGACCCAGTACTTC. Its translation: CASSQGLHAGGETQYF.

The chain joins TRBV27 to TRBJ1-1; D is ambiguous. Germline V gene sequence: CDR1 MNHEY, CDR2 SMNVEV (reference sequence). The CDR3 loop spans 14 amino acids. Between the trimmed V and J ends, which lost 0 bases and 3 bases, there was a span of 8 bases. CDR3 residues: CASSLSGPYTEAFF. Here the CDR3 DNA reads TGTGCCAGCAGTTTATCTGGGCCTTACACTGAAGCTTTCTTT.

This sequence joins TRBV4-1 and TRBJ2-3; D is possibly TRBD1 (5 bases). The V end lost 6 bases, the J end lost 2 bases, and 9 bases lay between the germline ends. Looked up from germline, CDR1 is MGHRA and CDR2 is YSYEKL. This CDR3 has 13 amino acids. This CDR3 is CASRDSNTDTQYF. CDR3 bases: TGCGCCAGCAGAGACAGCAACACAGATACGCAGTATTTT.

The chain is built from TRBV7-2 and TRBJ2-3, with TRBD2 as a possible D gene (5 bases). The CDR3 extends over 17 amino acids. Germline lookup yields CDR1 SGHTA and CDR2 FQGNSA. The ends were cut back, 1 base at V and 5 bases at J, with 19 bases in the middle. The CDR3 sequence: CASSLGLGSERRDTQYF. Here the CDR3 DNA reads TGTGCCAGCAGCTTAGGCCTTGGGAGCGAGAGGCGAGATACGCAGTATTTT.

The chain is built from TRBV5-5 and TRBJ2-7; 7 bases are a match to TRBD2. With 4 bases clipped from V and 0 bases from J, the junction kept 10 bases outside the gene matches. The CDR3 spans 16 residues. Germline CDR1 SGHKS, CDR2 YYEKEE (reference sequence). The CDR3 region is CASSPRWSGDSYEQYF. DNA for the CDR3: TGTGCCAGCAGCCCTCGGTGGAGCGGGGACTCCTACGAGCAGTACTTC.

V is TRBV2 and J is TRBJ1-4; 9 nucleotides align to TRBD1. The CDR3 has 12 amino acids. After removal of 7 bases from V and 10 bases from J, the junction contained 4 bases not matched to a gene. Germline assignment: CDR1 SNHLY and CDR2 FYNNEI. The CDR3 loop is CASTADRGKLFF. The CDR3 nucleotides read TGTGCCAGCACAGCGGACAGGGGAAAACTGTTTTTT.

This clone was seen once. J is TRBJ2-1 and V is TRBV27; TRBD2 agrees at 8 bases. Germline-derived CDR1 and CDR2 are MNHEY and SMNVEV (reference sequence). The J segment lost 4 bases and the V segment lost 7 bases, leaving 21 bases of the junction unmatched. There are 19 residues in the CDR3. Here the CDR3 reads CASTLIQFSPGGEYNEQFF. CDR3 bases: TGTGCCAGCACCCTTATTCAATTCTCCCCCGGGGGGGAATACAATGAGCAGTTCTTC.

This chain uses TRBV7-8 with TRBJ1-1, with D possibly matching TRBD1 (5 bases). The V end was cut by 1 base, the J end by 0 bases, with 9 bases between. The CDR3 covers 15 residues. From germline, CDR1 is SGHVS and CDR2 FQNEAQ. The DNA for the CDR3 is TGTGCCAGCAGCTTAGAGACAGCCATGAACACTGAAGCTTTCTTT. Protein sequence: CASSLETAMNTEAFF.

This clone was observed a handful of times. The chain links TRBV14 to TRBJ2-1; D is possibly TRBD2 (6 bases). This CDR3 spans 12 amino acids. V was clipped by 4 bases and J by 6 bases, with 7 bases between them. Germline V CDR1 and CDR2: SGHDN, FVKESK. CDR3 DNA: TGTGCCAGCAGCCCCGGGGGCAATGAGCAGTTCTTC. It yields the protein CASSPGGNEQFF.

This clone was found once. V usage is TRBV7-9 and J usage is TRBJ2-1, with D perhaps matching TRBD1 (6 bases). V lost 0 bases and J 8 bases, leaving 14 bases between the germline ends. Looked up from germline, CDR1 is SEHNR and CDR2 is FQNEAQ (reference sequence). CDR3 length: 15 amino acids. CDR3 bases: TGTGCCAGCAGCTTAGCTACAGGGTTTACCGATGAGCAGTTCTTC. It is translated as CASSLATGFTDEQFF.

The chain is built from TRBV12-3 or TRBV12-4 and TRBJ2-3, with 7 bases lining up with TRBD1. The length of the CDR3 is 13 residues. The V segment lost 3 bases and the J segment 3 bases; nucleotides outside the gene matches: 0. The CDR3 bases are TGTGCCAGCAGTTTCAGGGGGACAGATACGCAGTATTTT. This codes for CASSFRGTDTQYF.

V gene TRBV19 combines with J gene TRBJ1-5, with D perhaps TRBD1 (6 bases). The V and J ends lost 2 bases and 4 bases respectively, with 12 bases between them. The CDR3 contains 15 residues. Germline-derived CDR1 and CDR2 are LNHDA and SQIVND (reference sequence). CDR3 sequence reads: CASSIRTVPNQPQHF. The CDR3 bases are TGTGCCAGTAGTATACGGACAGTTCCAAATCAGCCCCAGCATTTT. The variable domain in full, completed from reference TRBV19 and TRBJ1-5, reads DGGITQSPKYLFRKEGQNVTLSCEQNLNHDAMYWYRQDPGQGLRLIYYSQIVNDFQKGDIAEGYSVSREKKESFPLTVTSAQKNPTAFYLCASSIRTVPNQPQHFGDGTRLSIL.